This T cell receptor (beta chain) derives from a study of cytomegalovirus exposure and HLA in healthy donors. Study-level background: The same platform used for the 500 to 850 first-cohort repertoires was also used for the 100 to 150 validation repertoires, as a later analysis reported.

The donors formed part of the roughly 120-subject validation cohort, distinct from the roughly 630-subject first cohort. In the case of this clone: The antigen remains unidentified.

CDR3 length: 12 amino acids. Trimming shortened V by 3 bases and J by 6 bases, and 6 bases separated the two germline ends. CDR1 and CDR2 (germline): MGHRA, YSYEKL. Clones were sequenced by immunoSEQ multiplex PCR, and TCRdb holds only the in-frame ones, with some missing. The table has under 150,000 clones, approximately 93% seen once. Study results and limitations: In vitro confirmation showed a few CMV-associated chains to be CMV antigen specific. Within the 120 or so validation repertoires, first-cohort TCR clusters tended to co-occur, according to a later analysis.

The V and J genes are TRBV4-1 and TRBJ2-1, with D hard to call. The receptor comes from a man aged 18 to 29 in good health and CMV-seronegative. The sequencing input was PBMCs. CDR3 sequence reads: CASSHRSNEQFF. The CDR3 nucleotides read TGCGCCAGCAGCCATAGAAGCAATGAGCAGTTCTTC.